Below are 13 T cell receptor beta chains sequenced from a single sample in a study of OX40 agonist ivuxolimab in advanced cancers. Using immunoSEQ multiplex PCR, the repertoire was profiled, and TCRdb retains in-frame clones only, with some absent. The sample holds under 80,000 clones, 75% to 90% seen once. The sequencing used CD4+ or CD8+ T cells sorted from blood, collected in a trial of the OX40 agonist ivuxolimab. All receptors derive from an adult with an advanced solid tumor such as melanoma, head and neck, liver or kidney cancer.

V usage is TRBV27 and J usage is TRBJ1-2, with D unclear. CDR3 length equals 12 residues. CDR1 and CDR2 from the germline V gene are MNHEY and SMNVEV (reference sequence). Trimming took 3 bases from V and 4 from J, leaving 6 bases between them. CDR3 amino acids: CASSFRGYGYTF. CDR3 nucleotides: TGTGCCAGCAGTTTTAGAGGCTATGGCTACACCTTC.

This chain uses TRBV19 with TRBJ2-7, with D unresolved. The V end lost 10 bases, the J end lost 0 bases, and 16 bases lay between the germline ends. Germline values: CDR1 LNHDA, CDR2 SQIVND (reference sequence). The CDR3 is made up of 14 amino acids. The CDR3 spells CATKSQLSSYEQYF. CDR3 bases: TGTGCCACTAAGTCACAGTTAAGCTCCTACGAGCAGTACTTC.

The genes are TRBV11-2 and TRBJ2-7, with TRBD2 matching over 7 bases. Germline V gives CDR1 SGHAT, CDR2 FQNNGV. CDR3 length: 17 residues. J was trimmed by 2 bases and V by 2 bases; bases with no gene match: 12. The CDR3 here is CASSLNHLGGGAYEQYF. The CDR3 DNA reads TGTGCCAGCAGCTTAAACCATCTGGGTGGGGGGGCCTACGAGCAGTACTTC.

The table lists this clone with a count of one. This sequence joins TRBV4-2 and TRBJ2-7, with a possible D match to TRBD2 (5 bases). V was shortened by 4 bases and J by 1 base, with 8 bases between the two germline ends. In germline, CDR1 is LGHNA, CDR2 YNFKEQ. CDR3 length: 13 amino acids. DNA of the CDR3: TGTGCCAGCAGCCCGACGGGGTCCTACGAGCAGTACTTC. Its translation: CASSPTGSYEQYF.

The chain joins TRBV28 to TRBJ2-7, with D unresolved. Trimming cost V 6 bases and J 5 bases, with 11 bases left between them. CDR3 length: 12 amino acids. Germline V lookup: CDR1 MDHEN, CDR2 SYDVKM. The CDR3 coding sequence is TGTGCCAGCAGCCCCCCCGCGGACGAGCAGTACTTC. Its protein is CASSPPADEQYF.

This chain joins TRBV6-5 and TRBJ2-1, with no clear D. V lost 2 bases and J lost 0, with 11 bases in between. CDR3 size: 16 residues. The germline V gene encodes CDR1 MNHEY and CDR2 SVGAGI. CDR3 protein: CASSYRGRYSYNEQFF. DNA of the CDR3: TGTGCCAGCAGTTACAGAGGCAGGTACTCCTACAATGAGCAGTTCTTC.

Only a few counts were recorded for this clone. The chain carries TRBV28 and TRBJ2-6; D uncertain. Trimming removed 3 bases at V and 3 bases at J, with 6 bases between. CDR1 is MDHEN and CDR2 is SYDVKM in the germline V gene. CDR3 length equals 14 residues. CDR3 nucleotide sequence: TGTGCCAGCAGTTTCCCCGGTGGGGCCAACGTCCTGACTTTC. It is translated as CASSFPGGANVLTF.

Comment on this clone: The same CDR3 arises from other DNA sequences in this sample as well. The chain is built from TRBV30 and TRBJ1-1; weak D call: TRBD1 (5 bases). This CDR3 has 16 amino acids. The germline V and J ends were trimmed by 0 bases and 0 bases, with 14 bases remaining between them. Germline loops: CDR1 GTSNPN, CDR2 SVGIG (reference sequence). This chain's CDR3 is CAWSVRRGPMNTEAFF. CDR3 bases: TGTGCCTGGAGTGTACGGCGGGGACCGATGAACACTGAAGCTTTCTTT.

This chain joins TRBV11-2 and TRBJ2-2; weak D call: TRBD1 (6 bases). The CDR3 totals 16 residues. Per the germline V gene, CDR1 is SGHAT and CDR2 is FQNNGV. Trimming stripped 0 bases from V and 6 bases from J, with 14 bases between. The CDR3 DNA reads TGTGCCAGCAGCTTAGAGATGTACAGGGTGGCCGGGGAGCTGTTTTTT. Encoded protein: CASSLEMYRVAGELFF.

The CDR3: CASSRDRVSVNTIYF. The CDR3 DNA reads TGTGCCAGCAGCCGCGACAGGGTTAGCGTAAACACCATATATTTT. V and J are TRBV7-2 and TRBJ1-3, with 7 bases lining up with TRBD1. The V and J ends lost 5 bases and 6 bases, in that order; junction bases with no gene match: 10. Germline CDR1 SGHTA, CDR2 FQGNSA. CDR3 length: 15 residues.

The chain recombines TRBV30 with TRBJ2-4; D remains unclear. Germline-derived CDR1 and CDR2 are GTSNPN and SVGIG (reference sequence). The CDR3 runs 11 residues. V was pared by 3 bases and J by 4 bases, with 4 bases between. CDR3 in DNA: TGTGCCTGGAGCCTGAAAAACATTCAGTACTTC. Its protein is CAWSLKNIQYF. Complete variable domain (other parts from reference TRBV30 and TRBJ2-4): SQTIHQWPATLVQPVGSPLSLECTVEGTSNPNLYWYRQAAGRGLQLLFYSVGIGQISSEVPQNLSASRPQDRQFILSSKKLLLSDSGFYLCAWSLKNIQYFGAGTRLSVL.

This sequence joins TRBV5-4 and TRBJ2-7; no definite D call. The V end was cut by 4 bases, the J end by 6 bases, with 14 bases between. The CDR3 runs 13 residues. The germline V gene has CDR1 SGHNT and CDR2 YYREEE (reference sequence). The CDR3 DNA reads as TGTGCCAGCAGCCAAGGTGATGGGATCGAGCAGTACTTC. This sequence encodes CASSQGDGIEQYF.

The V and J genes are TRBV25-1 and TRBJ1-4; D is unclear. The V and J ends lost 5 bases and 3 bases respectively, with 13 bases between them. CDR1 and CDR2 from the germline V gene are MGHDK and SYGVNS. This CDR3 has 15 amino acids. Here the CDR3 reads CASSPGNRANEKLFF. DNA for the CDR3: TGTGCCAGCAGTCCGGGAAACCGGGCTAATGAAAAACTGTTTTTT.